This T cell receptor beta chain stems from a study of blood T cell repertoires in COVID-19. Study information: Some COVID-19 samples were acute and others convalescent; all came from the United States, Italy and Spain. T cells, B-cell-depleted T cells, or PBMCs supplied cDNA or gDNA.

V shed 5 bases and J shed 1 base, with 14 bases lying between them. This CDR3 spans 15 amino acids. Germline V gene sequence: CDR1 SEHNR, CDR2 FQNEAQ (reference sequence). As processed by the authors: Using reference gene primer amplification, nucleated cell counts were estimated. Libraries were prepared by immunoSEQ multiplex PCR; TCRdb keeps only in-frame clonotypes and omits some of them. V and J calls and clone size come straight from that table; D and trimming were deduced from the DNA. Found here are approximately 150,000 clones, 86% of them singletons; the top ten hold 3% to 4%. This rearrangement joins TRBV7-9 to TRBJ1-2; D uncertain. Sequencing used peripheral blood. The TCR sequence derives from a woman in her seventies with acute or convalescent COVID-19. This CDR3 is CASSPPDSVNYGYTF. The CDR3 DNA is TGTGCCAGCAGCCCGCCGGACTCGGTTAACTATGGCTACACCTTC.